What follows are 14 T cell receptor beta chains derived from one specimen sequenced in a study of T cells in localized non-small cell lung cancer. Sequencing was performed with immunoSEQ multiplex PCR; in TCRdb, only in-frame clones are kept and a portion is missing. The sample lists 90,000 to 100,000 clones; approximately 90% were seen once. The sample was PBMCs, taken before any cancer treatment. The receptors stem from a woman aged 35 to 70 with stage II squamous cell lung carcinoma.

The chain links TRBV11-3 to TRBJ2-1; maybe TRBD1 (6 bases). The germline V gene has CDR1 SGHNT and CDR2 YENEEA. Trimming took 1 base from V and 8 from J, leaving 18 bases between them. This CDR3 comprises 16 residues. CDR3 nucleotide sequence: TGTGCCAGCAGCTTAGGGGTCCAGGGGCAGGCGGATGAGCAGTTCTTC. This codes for CASSLGVQGQADEQFF.

The CDR3 DNA reads TGTGCCAGCAGTTTGTTTGACAGGGGGAGGGCTGAAGCTTTCTTT. Its translation: CASSLFDRGRAEAFF. This chain links TRBV6-5 with TRBJ1-1; TRBD1 agrees at 9 bases. V trimming: 4 bases; J trimming: 6 bases; junction bases outside the gene matches: 9. CDR1 and CDR2 from the germline V gene are MNHEY and SVGAGI. This CDR3 is 15 amino acids long.

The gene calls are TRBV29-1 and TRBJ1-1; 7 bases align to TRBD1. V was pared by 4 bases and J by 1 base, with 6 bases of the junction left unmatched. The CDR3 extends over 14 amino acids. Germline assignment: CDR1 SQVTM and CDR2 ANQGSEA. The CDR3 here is CSVGGGLGNTEAFF. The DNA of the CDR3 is TGCAGCGTTGGAGGGGGCCTGGGGAACACTGAAGCTTTCTTT.

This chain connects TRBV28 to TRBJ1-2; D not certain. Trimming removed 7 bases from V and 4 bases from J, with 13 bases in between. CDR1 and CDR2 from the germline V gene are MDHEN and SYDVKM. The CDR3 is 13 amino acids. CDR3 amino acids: CASNPVVSYGYTF. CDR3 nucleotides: TGTGCCAGCAACCCGGTGGTGTCCTATGGCTACACCTTC.

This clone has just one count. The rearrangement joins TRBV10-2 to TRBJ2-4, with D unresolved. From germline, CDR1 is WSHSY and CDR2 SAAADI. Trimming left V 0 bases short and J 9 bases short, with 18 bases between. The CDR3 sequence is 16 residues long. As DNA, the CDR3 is TGCGCCAGCAGTGAGTCGGTCGGCCTCAGATCGGGCATTCAGTACTTC. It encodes CASSESVGLRSGIQYF.

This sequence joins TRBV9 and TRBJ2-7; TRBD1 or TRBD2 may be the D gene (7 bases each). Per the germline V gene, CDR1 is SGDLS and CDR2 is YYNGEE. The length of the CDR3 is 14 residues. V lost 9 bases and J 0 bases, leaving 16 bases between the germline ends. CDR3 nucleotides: TGTGCCAACCAGGGGGGGAAGAGCTCCTACGAGCAGTACTTC. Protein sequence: CANQGGKSSYEQYF.

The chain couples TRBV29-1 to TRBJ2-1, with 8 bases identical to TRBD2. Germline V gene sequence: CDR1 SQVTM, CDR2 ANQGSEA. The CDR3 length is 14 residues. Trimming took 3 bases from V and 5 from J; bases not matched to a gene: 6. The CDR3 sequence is CSVDGLAFDNEQFF. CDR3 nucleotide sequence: TGCAGCGTTGATGGACTAGCTTTCGACAATGAGCAGTTCTTC.

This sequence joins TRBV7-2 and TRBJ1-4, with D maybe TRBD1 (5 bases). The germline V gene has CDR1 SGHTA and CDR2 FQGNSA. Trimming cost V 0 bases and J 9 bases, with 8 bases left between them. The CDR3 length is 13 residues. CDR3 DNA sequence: TGTGCCAGCAGCTTAGCGAGGGACCAAAAACTGTTTTTT. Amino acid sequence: CASSLARDQKLFF.

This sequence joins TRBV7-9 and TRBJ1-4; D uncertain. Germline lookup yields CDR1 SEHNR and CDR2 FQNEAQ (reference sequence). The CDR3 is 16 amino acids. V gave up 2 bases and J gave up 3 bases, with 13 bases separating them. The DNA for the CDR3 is TGTGCCAGCAGCTTATGGCCACAGAAATCTAATGAAAAACTGTTTTTT. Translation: CASSLWPQKSNEKLFF.

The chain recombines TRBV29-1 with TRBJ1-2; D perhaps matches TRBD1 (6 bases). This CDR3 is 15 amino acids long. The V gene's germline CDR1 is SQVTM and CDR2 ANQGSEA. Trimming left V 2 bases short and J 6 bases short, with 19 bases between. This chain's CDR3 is CSVETPYREEDGYTF. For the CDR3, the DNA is TGCAGCGTTGAAACCCCGTACAGGGAAGAAGATGGCTACACCTTC.

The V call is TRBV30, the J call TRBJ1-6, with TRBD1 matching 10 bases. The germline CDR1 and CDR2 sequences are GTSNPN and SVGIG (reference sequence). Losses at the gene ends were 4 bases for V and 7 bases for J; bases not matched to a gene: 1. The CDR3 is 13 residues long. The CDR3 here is CAWTGQGNSPLHF. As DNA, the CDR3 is TGTGCCTGGACGGGACAGGGGAATTCACCCCTCCACTTT.

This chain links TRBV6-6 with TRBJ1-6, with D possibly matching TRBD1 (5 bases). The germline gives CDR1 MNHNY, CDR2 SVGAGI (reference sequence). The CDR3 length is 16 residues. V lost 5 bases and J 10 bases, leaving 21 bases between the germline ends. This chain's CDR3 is CASSHFRDLGNSPLHF. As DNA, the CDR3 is TGTGCCAGCAGTCACTTCCGGGACTTGGGTAACTCACCCCTCCACTTT.

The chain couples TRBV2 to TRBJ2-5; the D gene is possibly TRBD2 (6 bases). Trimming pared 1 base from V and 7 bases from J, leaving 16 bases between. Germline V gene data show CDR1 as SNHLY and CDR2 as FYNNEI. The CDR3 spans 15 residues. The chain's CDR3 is CASSEVGTPQGTQYF. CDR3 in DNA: TGTGCCAGCAGTGAAGTCGGGACTCCCCAGGGGACCCAGTACTTC.

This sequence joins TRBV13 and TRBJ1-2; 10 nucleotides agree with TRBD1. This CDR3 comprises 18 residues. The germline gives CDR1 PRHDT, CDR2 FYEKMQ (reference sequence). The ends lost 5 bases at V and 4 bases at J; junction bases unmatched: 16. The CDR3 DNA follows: TGTGCCAGCAGCCAATCCTTCATACGGGACAGGGGACTCTATGGCTACACCTTC. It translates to CASSQSFIRDRGLYGYTF. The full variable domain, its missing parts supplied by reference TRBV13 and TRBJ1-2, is AAGVIQSPRHLIKEKRETATLKCYPIPRHDTVYWYQQGPGQDPQFLISFYEKMQSDKGSIPDRFSAQQFSDYHSELNMSSLELGDSALYFCASSQSFIRDRGLYGYTFGSGTRLTVV.